Reported below is one TCR beta chain. The CDR3 totals 12 residues. V was pared by 3 bases and J by 6 bases, with 9 bases between. Germline values: CDR1 SGHNT, CDR2 YENEEA. The entry originates in a study of OX40 agonist ivuxolimab in advanced cancers. Study in general: At around 81% male, the cohort had a mean age of 60 years, ranging from 23 to 79.

Only in-frame clones appear in the TCRdb table, and some are missing; sequencing was by immunoSEQ multiplex PCR. This sample has tens of thousands of clones, with about 89% found just once. The receptor was derived from an adult with an advanced solid tumor such as melanoma, head and neck, liver or kidney cancer. The sample consisted of CD4+ or CD8+ T cells sorted from blood, taken in a trial of the OX40 agonist ivuxolimab. The chain links TRBV11-3 to TRBJ2-7; possibly TRBD1 for D (5 bases). The CDR3 region is CASSFRQLEQYF. The CDR3 DNA reads TGTGCCAGCAGCTTCCGACAGCTCGAGCAGTACTTC.